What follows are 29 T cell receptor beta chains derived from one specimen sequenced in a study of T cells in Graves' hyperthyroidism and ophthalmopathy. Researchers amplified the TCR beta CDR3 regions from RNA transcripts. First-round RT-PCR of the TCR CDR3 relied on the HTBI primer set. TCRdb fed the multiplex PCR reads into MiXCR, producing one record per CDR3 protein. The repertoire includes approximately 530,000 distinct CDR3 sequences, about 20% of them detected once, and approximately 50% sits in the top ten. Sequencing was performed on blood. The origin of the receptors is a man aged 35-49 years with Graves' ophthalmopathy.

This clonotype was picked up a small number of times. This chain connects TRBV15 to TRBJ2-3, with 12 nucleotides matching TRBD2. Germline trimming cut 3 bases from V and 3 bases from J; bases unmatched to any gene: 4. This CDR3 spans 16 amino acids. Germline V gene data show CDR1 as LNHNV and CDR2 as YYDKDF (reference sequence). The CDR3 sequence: CATSRELAGGTDTQYF. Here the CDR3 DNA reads TGTGCCACCAGCAGGGAACTAGCGGGAGGAACAGATACGCAGTATTTT. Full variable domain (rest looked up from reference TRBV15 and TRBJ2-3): DAMVIQNPRYQVTQFGKPVTLSCSQTLNHNVMYWYQQKSSQAPKLLFHYYDKDFNNEADTPDNFQSRRPNTSFCFLDIRSPGLGDTAMYLCATSRELAGGTDTQYFGPGTRLTVL.

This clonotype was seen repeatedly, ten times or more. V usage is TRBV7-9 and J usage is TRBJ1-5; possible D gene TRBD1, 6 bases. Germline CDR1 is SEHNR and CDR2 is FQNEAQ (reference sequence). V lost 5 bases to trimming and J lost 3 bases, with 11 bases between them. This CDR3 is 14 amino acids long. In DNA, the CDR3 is TGTGCCAGCAGCACTGGGACACTCAATCAGCCCCAGCATTTT. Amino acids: CASSTGTLNQPQHF.

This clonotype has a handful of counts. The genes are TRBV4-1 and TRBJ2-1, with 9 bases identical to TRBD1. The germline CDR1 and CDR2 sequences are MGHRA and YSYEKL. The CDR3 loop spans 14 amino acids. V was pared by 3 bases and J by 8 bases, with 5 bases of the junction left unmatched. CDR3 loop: CASSQRQGGDEQFF. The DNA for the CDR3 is TGCGCCAGCAGCCAGCGACAGGGGGGCGATGAGCAGTTCTTC.

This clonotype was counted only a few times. The CDR3 is CASSFADYEQYF. The CDR3 region has the DNA TGTGCCAGCAGTTTTGCGGACTACGAGCAGTACTTC. The chain joins TRBV12-3 or TRBV12-4 to TRBJ2-7; D not certain. The CDR3 extends over 12 amino acids. Between the trimmed V and J ends, which lost 3 bases and 3 bases, there was a span of 6 bases.

The CDR3 reads CASSPRTSGRHTDTQYF. The CDR3 DNA reads TGCGCCAGCAGCCCGCGGACTAGCGGGAGGCACACAGATACGCAGTATTTT. This rearrangement joins TRBV5-1 to TRBJ2-3, with 14 bases aligning to TRBD2. Germline loops: CDR1 SGHRS, CDR2 YFSETQ. The CDR3 is made up of 17 amino acids. V shed 4 bases, J shed 2 bases, and the junction held 6 bases outside the gene matches.

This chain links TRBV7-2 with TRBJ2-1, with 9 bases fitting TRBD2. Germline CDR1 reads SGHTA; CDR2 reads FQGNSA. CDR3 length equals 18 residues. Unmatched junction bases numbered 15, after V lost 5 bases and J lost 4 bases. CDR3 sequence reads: CASSPQGGRLADYNEQFF. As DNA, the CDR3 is TGTGCCAGCAGCCCCCAAGGGGGGAGACTAGCGGATTACAATGAGCAGTTCTTC. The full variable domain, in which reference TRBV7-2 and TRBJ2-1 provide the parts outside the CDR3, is GAGVSQSPSNKVTEKGKDVELRCDPISGHTALYWYRQSLGQGLEFLIYFQGNSAPDKSGLPSDRFSAERTGGSVSTLTIQRTQQEDSAVYLCASSPQGGRLADYNEQFFGPGTRLTVL.

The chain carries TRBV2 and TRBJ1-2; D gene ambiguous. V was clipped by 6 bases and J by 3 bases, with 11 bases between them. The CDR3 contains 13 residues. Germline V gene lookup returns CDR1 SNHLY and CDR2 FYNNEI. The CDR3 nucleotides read TGTGCCAGCAGCTTGAACAGCTACTATGGCTACACCTTC. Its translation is CASSLNSYYGYTF.

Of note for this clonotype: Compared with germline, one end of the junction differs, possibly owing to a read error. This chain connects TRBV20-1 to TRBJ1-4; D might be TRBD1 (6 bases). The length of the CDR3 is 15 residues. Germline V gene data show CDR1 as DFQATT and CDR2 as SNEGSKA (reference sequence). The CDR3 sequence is CSASLTGRTNEKLSF. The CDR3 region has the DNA TGCAGTGCTAGCCTAACAGGGAGGACTAATGAAAAACTGTCTTTT.

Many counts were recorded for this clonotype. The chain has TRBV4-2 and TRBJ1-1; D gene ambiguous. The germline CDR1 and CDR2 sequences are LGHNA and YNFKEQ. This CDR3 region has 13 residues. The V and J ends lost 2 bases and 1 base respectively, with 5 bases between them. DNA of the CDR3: TGTGCCAGCAGCCAACCTGAGAACACTGAAGCTTTCTTT. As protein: CASSQPENTEAFF.

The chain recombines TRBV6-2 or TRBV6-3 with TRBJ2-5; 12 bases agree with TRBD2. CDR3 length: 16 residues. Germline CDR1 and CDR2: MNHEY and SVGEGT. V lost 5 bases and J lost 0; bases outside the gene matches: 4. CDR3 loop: CASSHGTSGYQETQYF. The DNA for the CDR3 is TGTGCCAGCAGTCATGGGACTAGCGGGTACCAAGAGACCCAGTACTTC.

The CDR3 loop reads CASSPIALREGYEQYF. The CDR3 coding sequence is TGTGCCAGCAGCCCCATTGCCCTGCGGGAGGGATACGAGCAGTACTTC. The chain combines TRBV7-8 with TRBJ2-7, with TRBD2 identical over 9 bases. J lost 4 bases, V lost 5 bases, and 12 bases had no gene match. In germline, CDR1 is SGHVS, CDR2 FQNEAQ. This CDR3 comprises 16 residues.

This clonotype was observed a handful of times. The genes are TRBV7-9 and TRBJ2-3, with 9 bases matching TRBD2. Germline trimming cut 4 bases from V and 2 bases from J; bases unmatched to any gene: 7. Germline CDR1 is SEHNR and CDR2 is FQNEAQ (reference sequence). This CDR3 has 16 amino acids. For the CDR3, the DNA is TGTGCCAGCAGCTCCCAGCGGGGGGATAACACAGATACGCAGTATTTT. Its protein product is CASSSQRGDNTDTQYF.

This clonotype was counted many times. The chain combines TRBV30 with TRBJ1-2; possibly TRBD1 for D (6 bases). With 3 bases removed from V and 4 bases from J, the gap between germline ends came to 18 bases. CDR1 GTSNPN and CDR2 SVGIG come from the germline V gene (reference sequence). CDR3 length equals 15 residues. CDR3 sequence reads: CAWRVDRSGSYGYTF. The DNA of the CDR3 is TGTGCCTGGAGAGTCGACAGGTCAGGATCCTATGGCTACACCTTC.

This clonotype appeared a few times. CDR3 in amino acids: CASSLVYGGYTF. The DNA of the CDR3 is TGTGCCAGCAGCTTAGTATACGGGGGCTACACCTTC. The V gene is TRBV7-2, the J gene TRBJ1-2, with D unclear. Germline CDR1 is SGHTA and CDR2 is FQGNSA. V was cut by 1 base and J by 8 bases, with 8 bases left in between. The length of the CDR3 is 12 residues. Supplemented by reference TRBV7-2 and TRBJ1-2, the full variable domain reads GAGVSQSPSNKVTEKGKDVELRCDPISGHTALYWYRQSLGQGLEFLIYFQGNSAPDKSGLPSDRFSAERTGGSVSTLTIQRTQQEDSAVYLCASSLVYGGYTFGSGTRLTVV.

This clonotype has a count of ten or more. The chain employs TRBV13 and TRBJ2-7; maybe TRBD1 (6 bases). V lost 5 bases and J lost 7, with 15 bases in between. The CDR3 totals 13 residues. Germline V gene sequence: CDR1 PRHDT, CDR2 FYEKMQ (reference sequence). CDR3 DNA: TGTGCCAGCAGCCCCTCAGGGGCCGGTGAGCAGTACTTC. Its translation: CASSPSGAGEQYF.

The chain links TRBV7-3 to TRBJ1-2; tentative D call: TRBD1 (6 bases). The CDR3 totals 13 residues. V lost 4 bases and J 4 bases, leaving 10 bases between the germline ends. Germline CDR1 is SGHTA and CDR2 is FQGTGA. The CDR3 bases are TGTGCCAGCAGCTCTATACAGGGCTATGGCTACACCTTC. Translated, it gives CASSSIQGYGYTF. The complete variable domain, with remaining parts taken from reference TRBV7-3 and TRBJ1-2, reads GAGVSQTPSNKVTEKGKYVELRCDPISGHTALYWYRQSLGQGPEFLIYFQGTGAADDSGLPNDRFFAVRPEGSVSTLKIQRTERGDSAVYLCASSSIQGYGYTFGSGTRLTVV.

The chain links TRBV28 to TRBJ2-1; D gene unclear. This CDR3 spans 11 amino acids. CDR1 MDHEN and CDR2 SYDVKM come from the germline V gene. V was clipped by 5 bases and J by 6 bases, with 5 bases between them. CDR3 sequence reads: CASSHRNEQFF. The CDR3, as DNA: TGTGCCAGCAGTCATCGCAATGAGCAGTTCTTC.

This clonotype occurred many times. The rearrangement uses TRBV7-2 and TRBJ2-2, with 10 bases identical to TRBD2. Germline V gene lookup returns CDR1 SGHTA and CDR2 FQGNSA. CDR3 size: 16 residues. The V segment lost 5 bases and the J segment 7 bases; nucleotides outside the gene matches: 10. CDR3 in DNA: TGTGCCAGCAGCAAAACTAGCGGGGTGACGGGCGGGGAGCTGTTTTTT. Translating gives CASSKTSGVTGGELFF.

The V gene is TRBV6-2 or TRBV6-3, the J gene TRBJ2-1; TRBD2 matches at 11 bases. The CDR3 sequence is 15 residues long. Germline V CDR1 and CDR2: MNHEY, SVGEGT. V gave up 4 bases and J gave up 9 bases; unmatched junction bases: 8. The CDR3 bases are TGTGCCAGCAGTTCCTTGACTAGCGGGATAGCTGAGCAGTTCTTC. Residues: CASSSLTSGIAEQFF.

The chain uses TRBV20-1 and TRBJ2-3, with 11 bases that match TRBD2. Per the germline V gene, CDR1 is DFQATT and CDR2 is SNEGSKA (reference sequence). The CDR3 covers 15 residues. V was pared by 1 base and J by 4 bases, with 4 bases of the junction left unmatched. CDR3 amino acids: CSARGGLAVADTQYF. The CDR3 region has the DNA TGCAGTGCTAGAGGGGGACTAGCGGTCGCAGATACGCAGTATTTT.

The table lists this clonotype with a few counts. In nucleotides, the CDR3 is TGTGCCACCAGTGATGGAAGTGGCTACACCTTC. Residues: CATSDGSGYTF. The chain has TRBV24-1 and TRBJ1-2; D gene unclear. Germline V gene data show CDR1 as KGHDR and CDR2 as SFDVKD. V dropped 3 bases and J dropped 7 bases, with 5 bases sitting between them. This CDR3 spans 11 amino acids.

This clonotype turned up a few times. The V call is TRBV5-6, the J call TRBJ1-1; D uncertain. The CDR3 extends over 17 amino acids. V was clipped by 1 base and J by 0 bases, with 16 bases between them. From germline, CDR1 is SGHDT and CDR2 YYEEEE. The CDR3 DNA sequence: TGTGCCAGCAGCTTGAACGGTGACGGCCAAATGAACACTGAAGCTTTCTTT. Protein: CASSLNGDGQMNTEAFF.

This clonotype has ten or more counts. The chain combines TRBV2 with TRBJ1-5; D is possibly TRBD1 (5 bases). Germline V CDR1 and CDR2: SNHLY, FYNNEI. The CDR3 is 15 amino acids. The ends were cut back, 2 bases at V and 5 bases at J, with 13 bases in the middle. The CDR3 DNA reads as TGTGCCAGCAGTGAAATGGGGGGGTCTCATCAGCCCCAGCATTTT. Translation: CASSEMGGSHQPQHF. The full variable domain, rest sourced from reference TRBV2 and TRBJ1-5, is EPEVTQTPSHQVTQMGQEVILRCVPISNHLYFYWYRQILGQKVEFLVSFYNNEISEKSEIFDDQFSVERPDGSNFTLKIRSTKLEDSAMYFCASSEMGGSHQPQHFGDGTRLSIL.

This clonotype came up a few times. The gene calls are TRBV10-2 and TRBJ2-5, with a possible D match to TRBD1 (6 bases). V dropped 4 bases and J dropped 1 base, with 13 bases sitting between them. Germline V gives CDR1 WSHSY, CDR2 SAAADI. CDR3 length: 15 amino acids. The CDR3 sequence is CASSATGTSQETQYF. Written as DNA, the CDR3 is TGCGCCAGCAGTGCGACAGGAACCTCCCAAGAGACCCAGTACTTC.

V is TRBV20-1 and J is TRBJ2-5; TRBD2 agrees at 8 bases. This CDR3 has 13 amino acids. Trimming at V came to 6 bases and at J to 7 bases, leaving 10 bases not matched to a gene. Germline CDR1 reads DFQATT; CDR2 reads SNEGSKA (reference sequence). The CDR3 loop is CSAGGEGRGTQYF. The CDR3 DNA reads TGCAGTGCCGGGGGGGAGGGCCGGGGGACCCAGTACTTC.

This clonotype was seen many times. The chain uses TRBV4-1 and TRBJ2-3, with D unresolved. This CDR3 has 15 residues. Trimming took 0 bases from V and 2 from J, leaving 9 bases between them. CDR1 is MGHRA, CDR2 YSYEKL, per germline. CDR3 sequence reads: CASSQDTSSTDTQYF. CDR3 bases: TGCGCCAGCAGCCAAGATACGAGCTCCACAGATACGCAGTATTTT.

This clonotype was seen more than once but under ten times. This CDR3 reads CASSEEGYGFGAFF. The CDR3 region has the DNA TGCGCCAGCAGCGAAGAAGGGTACGGCTTTGGAGCTTTCTTT. The V call is TRBV5-1, the J call TRBJ1-1, with unresolved D. The CDR3 covers 14 residues. V shed 4 bases and J shed 10 bases, with 20 bases lying between them. Germline lookup yields CDR1 SGHRS and CDR2 YFSETQ.

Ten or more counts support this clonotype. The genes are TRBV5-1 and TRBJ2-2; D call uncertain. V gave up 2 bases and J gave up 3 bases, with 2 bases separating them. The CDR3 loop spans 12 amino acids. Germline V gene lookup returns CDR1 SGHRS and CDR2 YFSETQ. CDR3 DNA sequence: TGCGCCAGCAGCTTTGACACCGGGGAGCTGTTTTTT. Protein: CASSFDTGELFF.

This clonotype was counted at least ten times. CDR3 coding DNA: TGTGCCAGCAGTGAAGGGGCAGGGACAAATGGCTACACCTTC. Translation gives CASSEGAGTNGYTF. This chain connects TRBV6-1 to TRBJ1-2; the D gene is possibly TRBD1 (6 bases). Per the germline V gene, CDR1 is MNHNS and CDR2 is SASEGT. V gave up 1 base and J gave up 6 bases, with 12 bases separating them. There are 14 residues in the CDR3.